This T cell receptor beta chain was profiled in a study of blood T cell repertoires in COVID-19. Seattle cases were enrolled at active infection and followed longitudinally. CDR1 is WSHSY and CDR2 is SAAADI in the germline V gene. CDR3 size: 12 residues. V was shortened by 7 bases and J by 5 bases, with 11 bases between the two germline ends. Per the authors' pipeline: Cell counts per sample came from amplifying reference gene primers. Assay used: immunoSEQ multiplex PCR; TCRdb lists only in-frame clones, some missing. V, J and clone size derive from that table, while D and trimming were established from the DNA sequence. The profile shows about 150,000 clones, roughly 84% of them singletons.

This clonotype was obtained from a woman in her sixties or seventies with COVID-19, enrolled during active disease. The gene calls are TRBV10-2 and TRBJ1-1; tentatively, D is TRBD1 (5 bases). The specimen was peripheral blood. This chain's CDR3 is CASKEGTTEAFF. In DNA, the CDR3 is TGCGCCAGCAAGGAGGGGACGACTGAAGCTTTCTTT.